This TCR beta chain was sequenced during a study of cytomegalovirus exposure and HLA in healthy donors. This CDR3 is built from 14 residues. V was cut by 5 bases and J by 7 bases, with 14 bases left in between. Germline V gene lookup returns CDR1 SEHNR and CDR2 FQNEAQ (reference sequence). PCR was performed using 60 Vbeta and 13 Jbeta primers. Clones were read by immunoSEQ multiplex PCR, and TCRdb kept only the in-frame ones, dropping some. The sample holds about 130,000 clones, roughly 79% seen once. The J gene is TRBJ2-2, the V gene TRBV7-9; a possible D gene is TRBD2 (6 bases). Sequenced material: PBMCs. The receptor's source is a woman aged 40 to 50 in good health and CMV-seronegative. The CDR3, as DNA: TGTGCCAGCAGCCCCGAAAGGGGAGGCGGGGAGCTGTTTTTT. Its translation is CASSPERGGGELFF.